The rows below give T cell receptor beta chains drawn from one sample of a study of PD-L1 blockade in urothelial cancer. Only in-frame clones appear in the TCRdb table, and some are missing; sequencing was by immunoSEQ multiplex PCR. The sample yields fewer than 50,000 clones, around 88% seen once. The source was PBMCs, collected around atezolizumab (anti-PD-L1) treatment. The receptor source for this set is a man aged 55 to 70 with urothelial cancer. CDR3s include the opening cysteine and the closing phenylalanine or tryptophan. A D gene is named only where the DNA matches it firmly. Rows may omit the clone size; those that give it use once, few, many or a size class.

CAWRLLDRAGTEAFF,TGTGCCTGGAGGTTATTAGACAGGGCTGGGACTGAAGCTTTCTTT,-,TRBD1,TRBJ1-1,TRBV30
CASSENSISQETQYF,TGTGCCAGCAGTGAGAACAGTATTAGCCAAGAGACCCAGTACTTC,few,-,TRBJ2-5,TRBV2
CASSTGGERPQHF,TGTGCCAGCAGCACAGGGGGCGAGCGGCCCCAGCATTTT,-,TRBD1,TRBJ1-5,TRBV9
CASSPSPNNEQFF,TGTGCCAGCTCACCTTCTCCTAACAATGAGCAGTTCTTC,-,-,TRBJ2-1,TRBV18
CASSLSHRGGNTEAFF,TGTGCCAGCAGCTTGTCCCACCGGGGGGGGAACACTGAAGCTTTCTTT,-,-,TRBJ1-1,TRBV5-6
CASSLLNVGAPNAEAFF,TGCGCCAGCAGCCTCCTAAACGTTGGGGCTCCGAACGCTGAAGCTTTCTTT,-,-,TRBJ1-1,TRBV4-1
CASSNDGTVDETQYF,TGCGCCAGCAGCAACGACGGGACAGTCGACGAGACCCAGTACTTC,few,TRBD1,TRBJ2-5,TRBV5-1
CSAPEGVEAFF,TGCAGTGCTCCCGAGGGGGTAGAAGCTTTCTTT,-,-,TRBJ1-1,TRBV20-1
CASSPLTGAGYEQYF,TGTGCCAGCTCACCGTTGACAGGGGCTGGCTACGAGCAGTACTTC,-,TRBD1,TRBJ2-7,TRBV18
CASSYQLRGPSYEQYF,TGCGCCAGCAGCTACCAGCTACGAGGGCCGTCCTACGAGCAGTACTTC,few,-,TRBJ2-7,TRBV5-1
CATSRETGTDTQYF,TGTGCCACCAGCAGAGAGACAGGCACAGATACGCAGTATTTT,-,-,TRBJ2-3,TRBV15
CASSRRGPTYEQYF,TGTGCCAGCAGCCGGCGGGGACCGACCTACGAGCAGTACTTC,-,-,TRBJ2-7,TRBV5-4
CASSPRQGLYGYTF,TGCGCCAGCAGCCCCCGACAGGGGCTCTATGGCTACACCTTC,-,TRBD1,TRBJ1-2,TRBV5-1
CASSQDGGGTGELFF,TGTGCCAGCAGCCAAGATGGGGGGGGCACCGGGGAGCTGTTTTTT,-,TRBD2,TRBJ2-2,TRBV4-2
CASRQSTGKETQYF,TGTGCCAGCAGACAATCGACGGGAAAAGAGACCCAGTACTTC,-,-,TRBJ2-5,TRBV7-6
CASSPKALQGGGYEQYF,TGTGCCAGCTCACCAAAGGCCCTCCAAGGGGGCGGCTACGAGCAGTACTTC,-,TRBD1,TRBJ2-7,TRBV18
CARSIGEISYFSGYTF,TGTGCCAGAAGCATAGGAGAGATTTCTTATTTCTCTGGCTACACCTTC,-,-,TRBJ1-2,TRBV5-3
CASRARDRGGGTIYF,TGTGCCAGCAGGGCCCGGGACAGGGGAGGAGGCACCATATATTTT,-,TRBD1,TRBJ1-3,TRBV7-8
CASSSDGGRYNEQFF,TGCGCCAGCAGCTCGGATGGAGGGCGTTACAATGAGCAGTTCTTC,-,-,TRBJ2-1,TRBV5-1
CASSPGGISYEQYF,TGTGCCAGCAGCCCGGGCGGGATCTCCTACGAGCAGTACTTC,-,-,TRBJ2-7,TRBV5-4
CASSLDGDWQPQHF,TGCGCCAGCAGCTTGGATGGTGACTGGCAGCCCCAGCATTTT,-,-,TRBJ1-5,TRBV5-1
CASSQEIEASPPSDTQYF,TGCGCCAGCAGCCAAGAGATTGAAGCTAGCCCACCTTCAGATACGCAGTATTTT,-,-,TRBJ2-3,TRBV4-1